The source of this T cell receptor beta chain is a study of blood T cell repertoires in COVID-19. Enrollees, roughly 18 to 95 years old, lived in 24 US areas. The CDR3 loop spans 14 amino acids. The germline CDR1 and CDR2 sequences are SNHLY and FYNNEI. V was clipped by 10 bases and J by 7 bases; unmatched bases: 15. The repertoire was sequenced with immunoSEQ multiplex PCR; TCRdb's copy has only in-frame clones and lacks some. Here the sample spans nearly 250,000 clones, 65% to 90% being singletons. Material for sequencing was PBMCs or T cells enriched from blood (not recorded which). The chain combines TRBV2 with TRBJ1-2, with 7 bases matching TRBD1. The TCR sequence derives from a woman between 45 and 60 years old with acute COVID-19. The DNA for the CDR3 is TGTGCCACCGCGACAGGGTCGGGATTATTTGGCTACACCTTC. It translates to CATATGSGLFGYTF.